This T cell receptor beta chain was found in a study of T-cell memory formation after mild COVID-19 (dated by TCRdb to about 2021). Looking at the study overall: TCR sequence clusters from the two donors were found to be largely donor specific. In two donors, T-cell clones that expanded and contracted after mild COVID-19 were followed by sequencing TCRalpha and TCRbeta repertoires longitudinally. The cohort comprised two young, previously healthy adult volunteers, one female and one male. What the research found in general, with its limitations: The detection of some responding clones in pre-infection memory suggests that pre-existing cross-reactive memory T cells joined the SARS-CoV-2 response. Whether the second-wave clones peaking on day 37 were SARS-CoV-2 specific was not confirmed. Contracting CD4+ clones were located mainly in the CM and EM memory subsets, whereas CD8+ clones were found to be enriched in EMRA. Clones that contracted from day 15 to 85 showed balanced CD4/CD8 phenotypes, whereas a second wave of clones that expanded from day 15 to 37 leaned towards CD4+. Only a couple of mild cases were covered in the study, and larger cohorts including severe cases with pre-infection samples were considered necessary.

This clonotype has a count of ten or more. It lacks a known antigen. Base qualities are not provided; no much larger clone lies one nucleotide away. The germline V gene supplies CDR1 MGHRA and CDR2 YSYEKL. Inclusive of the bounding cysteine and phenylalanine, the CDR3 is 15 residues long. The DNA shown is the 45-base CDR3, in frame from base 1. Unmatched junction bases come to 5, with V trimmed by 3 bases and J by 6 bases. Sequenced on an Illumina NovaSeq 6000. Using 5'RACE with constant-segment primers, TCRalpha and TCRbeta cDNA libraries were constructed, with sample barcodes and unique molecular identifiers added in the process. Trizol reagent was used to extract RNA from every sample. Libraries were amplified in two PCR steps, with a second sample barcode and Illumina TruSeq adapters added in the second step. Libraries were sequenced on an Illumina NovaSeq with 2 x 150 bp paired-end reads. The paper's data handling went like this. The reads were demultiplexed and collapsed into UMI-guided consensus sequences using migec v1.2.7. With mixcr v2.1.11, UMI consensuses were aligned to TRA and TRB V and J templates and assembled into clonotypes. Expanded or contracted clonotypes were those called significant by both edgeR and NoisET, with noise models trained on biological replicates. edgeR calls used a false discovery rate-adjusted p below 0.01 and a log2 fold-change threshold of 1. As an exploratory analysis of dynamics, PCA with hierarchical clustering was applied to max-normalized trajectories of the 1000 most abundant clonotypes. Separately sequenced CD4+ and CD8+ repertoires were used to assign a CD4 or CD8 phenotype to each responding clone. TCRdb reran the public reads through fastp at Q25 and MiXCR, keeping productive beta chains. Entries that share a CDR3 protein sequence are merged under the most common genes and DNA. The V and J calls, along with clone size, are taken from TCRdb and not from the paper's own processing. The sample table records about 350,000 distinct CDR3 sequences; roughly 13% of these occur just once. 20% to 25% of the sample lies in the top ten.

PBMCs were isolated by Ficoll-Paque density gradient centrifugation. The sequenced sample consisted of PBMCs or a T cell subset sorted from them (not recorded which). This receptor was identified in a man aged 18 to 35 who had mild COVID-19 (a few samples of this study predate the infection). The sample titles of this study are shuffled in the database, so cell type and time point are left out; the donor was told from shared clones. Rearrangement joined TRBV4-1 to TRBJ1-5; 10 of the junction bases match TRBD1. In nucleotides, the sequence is TGCGCCAGCAGCCAGGGGACAGGGGTGGGTCAGCCCCAGCATTTT. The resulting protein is CASSQGTGVGQPQHF.